This T cell receptor (beta chain) was retrieved from a study of cytomegalovirus exposure and HLA in healthy donors. Study-wide points: For most TCR sequences rarity was the rule, although some public TCRs occurred in many donors.

Primers included in the PCR were 60 Vbeta and 13 Jbeta primers. Method: immunoSEQ multiplex PCR; TCRdb's copy keeps in-frame clones and lacks some. The sample lists around 170,000 clones, around 83% occurring once. Details on this clone: Antigen: not known.

The J segment lost 1 base and the V segment lost 5 bases, leaving 7 bases of the junction unmatched. CDR3 length: 16 amino acids. Germline assignment: CDR1 SEHNR and CDR2 FQNEAQ (reference sequence). The clonotype originates from a woman between 18 and 29 years old in good health and CMV-seronegative. The sequenced sample consisted of PBMCs. This chain connects TRBV7-9 to TRBJ1-1, with 10 bases that match TRBD1. This chain's CDR3 is CASSPRQGATNTEAFF. The CDR3 coding sequence is TGTGCCAGCAGCCCCAGACAGGGGGCTACGAACACTGAAGCTTTCTTT.